This TCR beta chain was retrieved from a study of cytomegalovirus exposure and HLA in healthy donors. Whole-study results and caveats: Versus the roughly 640-donor mean, an Asian-associated ancestry cluster reportedly showed fewer N-insertions in a later analysis. Previous analysis showed most TCR beta V segments were productive about 87% or about 30% of the time.

PCR used 60 Vbeta primers and 13 Jbeta primers. The authors' processing: A follow-up analysis tallied tens of millions of unique TCR beta chains, roughly 11 million shared. Sequencing used immunoSEQ multiplex PCR; TCRdb keeps in-frame clones, though not all of them. D and trimming come from the DNA, and the V and J calls and clone size come from that table. The profile covers 180,000 or so clones, with more than 75% appearing a single time and over 2% taken by the ten largest. Details on this clone: As yet, its antigen is unknown.

CDR1 SGHVS and CDR2 FNYEAQ come from the germline V gene. V lost 5 bases, J lost 9 bases, and 14 bases stayed unmatched. The CDR3 extends over 15 amino acids. The chain combines TRBV7-6 with TRBJ2-7; the match to TRBD1 covers 9 bases. Sequenced material: PBMCs. The clonotype was recovered from a woman younger than 45 in good health and CMV-seropositive. CDR3 sequence: CASSPRTGAHIGQYF. CDR3 in DNA: TGTGCCAGCAGCCCCAGGACAGGGGCGCACATAGGGCAGTACTTC.